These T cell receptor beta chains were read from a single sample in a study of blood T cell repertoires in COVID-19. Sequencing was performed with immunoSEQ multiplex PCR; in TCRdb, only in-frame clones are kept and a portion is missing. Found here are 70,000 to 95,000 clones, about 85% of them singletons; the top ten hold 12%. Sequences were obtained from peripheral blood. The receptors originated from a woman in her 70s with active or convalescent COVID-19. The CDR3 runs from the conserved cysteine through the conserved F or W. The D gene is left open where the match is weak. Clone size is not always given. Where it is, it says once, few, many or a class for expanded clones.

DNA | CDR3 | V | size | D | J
TGCGCCAGCAGCTCTCCTATAAGGCCCGGGACTAGCGGGGACAATTTAAGCGCAGATACGCAGTATTTT | CASSSPIRPGTSGDNLSADTQYF | TRBV5-1 | - | TRBD2 | TRBJ2-3
TGTGCCAGCAGCCAAGGGAGGGGGACAGGGCCCTACGAGCAGTACTTC | CASSQGRGTGPYEQYF | TRBV14 | - | TRBD1 | TRBJ2-7
TGTGCCAGCAGCTTCCCCAACGTGGGAGGGTTTAGTGGCTACACCTTC | CASSFPNVGGFSGYTF | TRBV7-9 | once | - | TRBJ1-2
TGCAGTGCTAGTCCCGGGGGAGGGGTCGAGCAGTACTTC | CSASPGGGVEQYF | TRBV20-1 | - | TRBD2 | TRBJ2-7
TGCGCCAGCAGCCAAGATACGGGACTCCCTCCCCGCACAGATACGCAGTATTTT | CASSQDTGLPPRTDTQYF | TRBV4-3 | once | - | TRBJ2-3
TGCGCCAGCAGCCGGGAAAACTCTGGGGAGCAGTTCTTC | CASSRENSGEQFF | TRBV5-1 | - | - | TRBJ2-1
TGTGCCAGCCGGGGAGGCAGGACCTACGAGCAGTACTTC | CASRGGRTYEQYF | TRBV7-8 | - | - | TRBJ2-7
TGTGCCAGCAGCGTAGCACAGGGGGCATATACGCAGTATTTT | CASSVAQGAYTQYF | TRBV9 | - | TRBD1 | TRBJ2-3
TGTGCCAGCAGCCACCCTCCGAAGACAGGGACCTACGAGCAGTACTTC | CASSHPPKTGTYEQYF | TRBV3-1/TRBV3-2 | - | TRBD1 | TRBJ2-7
TGTGCCAGAGAACAGGGGCTCTCCTACGAGCAGTACTTC | CAREQGLSYEQYF | TRBV27 | - | TRBD1 | TRBJ2-7
TGCGCCAGCAGCCAAACAGGGGGCGCCGTAGTTGATGAAAAACTGTTTTTT | CASSQTGGAVVDEKLFF | TRBV4-3 | - | TRBD1 | TRBJ1-4
TGTGCCAGCTCACCTCCACTAGGACAGGGACACGAGCAGTACTTC | CASSPPLGQGHEQYF | TRBV18 | once | TRBD1 | TRBJ2-7
TGTGCCAGCAGTCTACAGGGGGCAAAGTACGAGCAGTACTTC | CASSLQGAKYEQYF | TRBV27 | - | TRBD1 | TRBJ2-7
TGCGCCAGCAGCTTGGGAGGGAACACCGGGGAGCTGTTTTTT | CASSLGGNTGELFF | TRBV5-1 | - | - | TRBJ2-2